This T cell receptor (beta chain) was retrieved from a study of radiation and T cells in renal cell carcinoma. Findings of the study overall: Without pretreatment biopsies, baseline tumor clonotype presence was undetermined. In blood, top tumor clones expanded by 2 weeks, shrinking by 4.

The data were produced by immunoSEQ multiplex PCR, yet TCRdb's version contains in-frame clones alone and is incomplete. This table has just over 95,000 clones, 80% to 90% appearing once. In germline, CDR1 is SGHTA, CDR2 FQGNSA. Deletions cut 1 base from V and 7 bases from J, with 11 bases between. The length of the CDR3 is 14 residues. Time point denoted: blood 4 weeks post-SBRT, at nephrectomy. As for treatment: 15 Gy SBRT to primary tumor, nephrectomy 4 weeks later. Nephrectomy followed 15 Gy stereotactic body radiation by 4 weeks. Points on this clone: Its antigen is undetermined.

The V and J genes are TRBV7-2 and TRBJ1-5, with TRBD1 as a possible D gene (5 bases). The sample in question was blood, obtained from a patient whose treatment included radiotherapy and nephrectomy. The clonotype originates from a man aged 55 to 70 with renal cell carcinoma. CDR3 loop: CASSLDPGYQPQHF. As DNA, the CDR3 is TGTGCCAGCAGCTTAGATCCAGGGTACCAGCCCCAGCATTTT.